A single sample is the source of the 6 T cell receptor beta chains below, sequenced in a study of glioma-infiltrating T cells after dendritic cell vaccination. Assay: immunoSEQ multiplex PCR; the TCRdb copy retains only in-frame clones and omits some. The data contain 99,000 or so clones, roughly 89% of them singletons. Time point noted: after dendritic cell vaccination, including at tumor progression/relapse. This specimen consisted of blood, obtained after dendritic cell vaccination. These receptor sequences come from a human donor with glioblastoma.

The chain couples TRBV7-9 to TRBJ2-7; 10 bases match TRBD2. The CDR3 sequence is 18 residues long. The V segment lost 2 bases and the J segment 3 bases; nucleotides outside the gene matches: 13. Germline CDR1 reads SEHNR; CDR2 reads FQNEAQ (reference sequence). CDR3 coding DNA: TGTGCCAGCAGCTTAACGGGGGGGCGACTAGCGGGTTACTACGAGCAGTACTTC. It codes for CASSLTGGRLAGYYEQYF.

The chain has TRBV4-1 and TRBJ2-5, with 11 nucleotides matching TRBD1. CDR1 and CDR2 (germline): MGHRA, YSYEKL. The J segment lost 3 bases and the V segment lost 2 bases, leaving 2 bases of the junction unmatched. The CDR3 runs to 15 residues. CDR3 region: CASSQPGQGEETQYF. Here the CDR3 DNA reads TGCGCCAGCAGCCAACCGGGACAGGGGGAAGAGACCCAGTACTTC.

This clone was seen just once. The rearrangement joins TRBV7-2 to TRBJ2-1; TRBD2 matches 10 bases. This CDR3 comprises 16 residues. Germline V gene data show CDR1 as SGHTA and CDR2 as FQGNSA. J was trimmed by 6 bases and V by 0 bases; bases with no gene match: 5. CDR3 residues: CASSLASLAGVNEQFF. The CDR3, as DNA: TGTGCCAGCAGCTTAGCGTCGCTAGCGGGAGTCAATGAGCAGTTCTTC.

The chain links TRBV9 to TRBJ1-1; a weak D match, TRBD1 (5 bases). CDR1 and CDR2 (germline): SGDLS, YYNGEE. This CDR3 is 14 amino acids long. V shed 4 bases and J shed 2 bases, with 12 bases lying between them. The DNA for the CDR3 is TGTGCCAGCAGCCGAGACAGAATTAACACTGAAGCTTTCTTT. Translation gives CASSRDRINTEAFF.

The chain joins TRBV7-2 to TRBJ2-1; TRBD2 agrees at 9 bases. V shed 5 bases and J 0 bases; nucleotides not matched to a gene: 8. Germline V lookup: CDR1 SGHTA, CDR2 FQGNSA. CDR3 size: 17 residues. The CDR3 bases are TGTGCCAGCAGCCAACCGCGGGGGGGTGGCTCCTACAATGAGCAGTTCTTC. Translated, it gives CASSQPRGGGSYNEQFF.

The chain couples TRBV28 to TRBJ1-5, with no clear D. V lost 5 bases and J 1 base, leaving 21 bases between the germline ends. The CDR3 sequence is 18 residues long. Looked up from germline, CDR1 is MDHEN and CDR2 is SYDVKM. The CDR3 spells CASSNRRGGQWSNQPQHF. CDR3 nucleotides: TGTGCCAGCAGTAATCGACGGGGTGGGCAATGGAGCAATCAGCCCCAGCATTTT.